The T cell receptor (beta chain) under discussion was sequenced for a study of blood T cell repertoires in COVID-19. Study details: Whether acute or convalescent, the COVID-19 samples came from the United States, Italy and Spain.

The authors' processing: From reference gene primer amplification, estimates of nucleated cell counts were derived. The table came from immunoSEQ multiplex PCR; TCRdb's copy has only in-frame clones and leaves some out. V, J and clone size reflect that table, while D and trimming were determined from the DNA. Of fewer than 250,000 clones in the sample, approximately 86% are singletons; the top ten hold under 2%. Germline V gives CDR1 LNHDA, CDR2 SQIVND (reference sequence). CDR3 length: 18 residues. J lost 4 bases, V lost 1 base, and 9 bases had no gene match. The sample was peripheral blood. This TCR was recovered from a woman aged 55-69 years who had recovered from COVID-19. The chain couples TRBV19 to TRBJ2-2, with 10 bases that match TRBD2. The CDR3 coding sequence is TGTGCCAGTAGTATAGGTTCGACAGCGGGGGGGCCCACCGGGGAGCTGTTTTTT. Its translation: CASSIGSTAGGPTGELFF.